The sequence of this T cell receptor beta chain was determined in a study of regulatory T cells in long-lasting Graves disease. This sample's time point: persistent/refractory GD, antithyroid drugs over 5 years with positive TRAb. Extracted RNA from PBMCs served as the source of the TCR library. V shed 3 bases, J shed 4 bases, and the junction held 9 bases outside the gene matches. The CDR3 is 16 residues long. Germline assignment: CDR1 SGDLS and CDR2 YYNGEE. Building the TCR beta libraries relied on iRepertoire HTBI primers, and CDR3 regions underwent Arm-PCR. TCRdb reprocessed the multiplex PCR reads with MiXCR, giving one entry per CDR3 protein. The table shows around 340,000 distinct CDR3 sequences, with about 20% occurring only once. Only a few counts were recorded for this clonotype. The antigen remains undetermined. Study results and limitations: Relative to new patients (roughly 980), persistent patients exhibited greater sharing of public clonotypes (about 3,000).

This chain connects TRBV9 to TRBJ2-2, with 7 bases matching TRBD2. The input for sequencing was peripheral blood mononuclear cells (PBMCs), taken when the disease was refractory, from a patient treated with antithyroid drugs. This clonotype originated in a female donor with Graves disease. CDR3 sequence: CASSGKAGRGTGELFF. The CDR3 DNA reads TGTGCCAGCAGCGGAAAAGCGGGAAGGGGCACCGGGGAGCTGTTTTTT.